Detailed here is one T cell receptor beta chain. Looked up from germline, CDR1 is SNHLY and CDR2 is FYNNEI. V shed 6 bases, J shed 2 bases, and the junction held 3 bases outside the gene matches. This CDR3 region has 13 residues. This entry is derived from a study of cytomegalovirus exposure and HLA in healthy donors. Study in general: Early released data comprised around 85 million unique TCRs from HLA-typed donors.

PCR used 60 Vbeta primers and 13 Jbeta primers. Libraries were prepared by immunoSEQ multiplex PCR; TCRdb keeps only in-frame clonotypes and omits some of them. The sample consists of around 120,000 clones, just under 75% of them appearing once. The chain recombines TRBV2 with TRBJ1-1, with TRBD1 matching 7 bases. Input material: PBMCs. The TCR comes from a man aged 50-59 years in good health and CMV-seropositive. This chain's CDR3 is CASSGDSNTEAFF. CDR3 coding DNA: TGTGCCAGCAGCGGGGACAGCAACACTGAAGCTTTCTTT.